This TCR beta chain was found in a study of T cells in women clearing cervical HPV infection. Study in general: Case blood was drawn a median approximately 150 days after lesion detection.

The CDR3 sequence is 13 residues long. V was clipped by 3 bases and J by 4 bases; unmatched bases: 2. Per the germline V gene, CDR1 is DFQATT and CDR2 is SNEGSKA (reference sequence). With respect to this clone: The read terminates 3 residues ahead of where the CDR3 ends, so the germline J gene completes it.

All donors had a single incident cervical HPV16 infection, not prevalent. Produced via immunoSEQ multiplex PCR; TCRdb's table is partial and in-frame only. Seen in this sample are about 26,000 clones; the ten most common clones hold more than 9.5%. This sequence was found in a woman between 18 and 75 years old with a cervical HPV16 infection that either progressed to CIN3+ or cleared (not recorded which). Material: blood buffy coat. The J gene is TRBJ2-5, the V gene TRBV20-1; TRBD1 agrees at 10 bases. The covered CDR3 bases are TGCAGTGCTAGGACAGGGGGCAGAGAGACC. It translates to CSARTGGRET. In full, the CDR3 is CSARTGGRETQYF.